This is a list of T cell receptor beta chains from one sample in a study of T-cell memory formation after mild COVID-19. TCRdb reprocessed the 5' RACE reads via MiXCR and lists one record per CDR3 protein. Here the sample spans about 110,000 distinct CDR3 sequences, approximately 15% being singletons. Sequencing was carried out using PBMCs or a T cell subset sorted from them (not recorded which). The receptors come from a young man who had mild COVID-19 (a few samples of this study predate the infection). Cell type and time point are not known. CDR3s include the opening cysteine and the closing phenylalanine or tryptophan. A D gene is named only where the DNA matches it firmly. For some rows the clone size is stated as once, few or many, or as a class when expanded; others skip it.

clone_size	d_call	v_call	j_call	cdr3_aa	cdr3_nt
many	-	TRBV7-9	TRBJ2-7	CASSHDRPVREQYF	TGTGCCAGCAGCCATGACAGGCCAGTACGCGAGCAGTACTTC
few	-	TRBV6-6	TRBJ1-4	CATDEPGTAGEKLFF	TGTGCCACCGATGAACCCGGGACCGCGGGCGAAAAACTGTTTTTT
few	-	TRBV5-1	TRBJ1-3	CASSPSLGAGNTIYF	TGCGCCAGCAGCCCTTCTTTGGGGGCTGGAAACACCATATATTTT
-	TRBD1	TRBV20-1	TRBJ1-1	CSARDRVVKGATTEAFF	TGCAGTGCTAGAGATCGGGTGGTTAAGGGGGCTACCACTGAAGCTTTCTTT
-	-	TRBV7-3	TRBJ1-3	CASSCSWGFSGNTIYF	TGTGCCAGCAGCTGTAGCTGGGGCTTCTCTGGAAACACCATATATTTT
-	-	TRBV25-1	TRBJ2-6	CASNAGTNVLTF	TGTGCCAGCAATGCTGGGACAAACGTCCTGACTTTC
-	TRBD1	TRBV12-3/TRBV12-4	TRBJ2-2	CASTLGQGGAGELFF	TGTGCCAGCACCCTCGGACAGGGGGGGGCCGGGGAGCTGTTTTTT
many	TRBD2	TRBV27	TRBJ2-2	CASSPGLVGTGELFF	TGTGCCAGCAGTCCGGGACTAGTTGGAACCGGGGAGCTGTTTTTT
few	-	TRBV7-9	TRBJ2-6	CASSLETSSGANVLTF	TGTGCCAGCAGCTTAGAAACCAGCTCTGGGGCCAACGTCCTGACTTTC
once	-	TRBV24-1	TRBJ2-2	CATSTTNTGELFF	TGTGCCACCAGTACTACGAACACCGGGGAGCTGTTTTTT
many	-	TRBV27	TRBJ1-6	CASSQGGVTPLHF	TGTGCCAGCAGTCAGGGTGGGGTTACGCCCCTCCACTTT
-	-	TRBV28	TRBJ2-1	CASTPLAGSSYNEQFF	TGTGCCAGCACCCCCCTGGCGGGGAGCTCCTACAATGAGCAGTTCTTC
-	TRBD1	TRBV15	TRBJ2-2	CATSRAGQGKNTGELFF	TGTGCCACCAGCAGAGCGGGACAGGGAAAGAACACCGGGGAGCTGTTTTTT
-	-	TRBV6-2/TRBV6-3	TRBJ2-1	CASSAGGRGPTYNEQFF	TGTGCCAGCAGCGCAGGGGGGCGGGGGCCCACCTACAATGAGCAGTTCTTC
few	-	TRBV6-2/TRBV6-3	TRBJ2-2	CASSWRGYDANTGELFF	TGTGCCAGCAGCTGGAGGGGATACGACGCGAACACCGGGGAGCTGTTTTTT
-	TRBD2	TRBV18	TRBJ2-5	CASSPEGLAEETQYF	TGTGCCAGCTCACCTGAGGGACTAGCGGAGGAGACCCAGTACTTC
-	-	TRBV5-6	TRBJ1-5	CASSFRNNQPQHF	TGTGCCAGCAGCTTTCGGAACAATCAGCCCCAGCATTTT
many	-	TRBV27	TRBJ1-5	CASSTLPRAPNQPQHF	TGTGCCAGCAGCACCCTTCCCCGGGCCCCCAATCAGCCCCAGCATTTT
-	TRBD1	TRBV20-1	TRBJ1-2	CSARDVSGGLAGYTF	TGCAGTGCTAGAGACGTATCAGGGGGCCTGGCTGGCTACACCTTC
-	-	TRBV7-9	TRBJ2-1	CASSPRGTPAHNEQFF	TGTGCCAGCAGCCCGAGGGGAACCCCGGCCCACAATGAGCAGTTCTTC
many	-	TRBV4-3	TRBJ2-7	CASSQDWLAAYEQYF	TGCGCCAGCAGCCAAGATTGGCTAGCCGCCTACGAGCAGTACTTC
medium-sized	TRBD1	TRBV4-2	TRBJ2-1	CASSQDVGTGGHEQFF	TGTGCCAGCAGCCAAGATGTAGGGACAGGGGGGCATGAGCAGTTCTTC
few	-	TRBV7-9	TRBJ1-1	CASSLEGGKNTEAFF	TGTGCCAGCAGCTTAGAGGGGGGTAAGAACACTGAAGCTTTCTTT
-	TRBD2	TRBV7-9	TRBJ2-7	CASSSARTSGTYEQYF	TGTGCCAGCAGCTCCGCCAGGACTAGCGGAACCTACGAGCAGTACTTC
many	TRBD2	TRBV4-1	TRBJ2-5	CASSPQLPSGGKFQETQYF	TGCGCCAGCAGCCCCCAACTTCCTAGCGGGGGGAAATTCCAAGAGACCCAGTACTTC
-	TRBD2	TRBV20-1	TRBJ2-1	CSASYGGVEQFF	TGCAGTGCGTCATACGGGGGGGTTGAGCAGTTCTTC
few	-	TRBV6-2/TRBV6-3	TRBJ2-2	CASSRDLNTGELFF	TGTGCCAGCAGTAGGGATCTGAACACCGGGGAGCTGTTTTTT
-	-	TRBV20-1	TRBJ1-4	CSARVGSGQFNEKLFF	TGCAGTGCTAGAGTTGGAAGCGGGCAGTTTAATGAAAAACTGTTTTTT
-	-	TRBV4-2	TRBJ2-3	CASGGGGGTDTQYF	TGTGCCAGCGGGGGCGGGGGAGGCACAGATACGCAGTATTTT
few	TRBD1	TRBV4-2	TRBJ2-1	CASSQGGTGKQFF	TGTGCCAGCAGCCAAGGTGGGACAGGAAAGCAGTTCTTC
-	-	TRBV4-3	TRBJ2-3	CASGPSEWPGHTPTSTDTQYF	TGCGCCAGCGGGCCGAGTGAATGGCCGGGACACACTCCCACGAGCACAGATACGCAGTATTTT
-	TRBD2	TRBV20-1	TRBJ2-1	CSATQGLGAEQFF	TGCAGTGCCACGCAGGGACTAGGAGCTGAGCAGTTCTTC
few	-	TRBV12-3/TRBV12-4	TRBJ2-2	CASSDTLNPNTGELFF	TGTGCCAGCAGTGATACACTGAATCCGAACACCGGGGAGCTGTTTTTT
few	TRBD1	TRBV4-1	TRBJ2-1	CASSFRGQGRTNEQFF	TGCGCCAGCAGCTTCCGGGGACAGGGGAGAACCAATGAGCAGTTCTTC
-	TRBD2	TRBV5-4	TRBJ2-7	CATWGSGGPVEQYF	TGTGCAACCTGGGGTAGCGGGGGTCCCGTGGAGCAGTACTTC
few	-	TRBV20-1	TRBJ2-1	CSARDPGRPNEQFF	TGCAGTGCTAGAGATCCGGGACGGCCCAATGAGCAGTTCTTC
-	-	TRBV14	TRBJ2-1	CASSQDDNEQFF	TGTGCCAGCAGCCAAGACGACAATGAGCAGTTCTTC
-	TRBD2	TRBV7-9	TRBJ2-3	CASSKGLALTDTQYF	TGTGCCAGCAGCAAGGGACTAGCGCTCACAGATACGCAGTATTTT
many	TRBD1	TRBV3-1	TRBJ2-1	CASSPGTGSVNEQFF	TGTGCCAGCAGCCCAGGGACAGGGTCGGTCAATGAGCAGTTCTTC
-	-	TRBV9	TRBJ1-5	CASSVAAGSNQPQHF	TGTGCCAGCAGCGTAGCTGCAGGGAGCAATCAGCCCCAGCATTTT
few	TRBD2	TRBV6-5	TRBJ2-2	CASSLRGSASGAVTGELFF	TGTGCCAGCAGTTTGCGCGGGAGTGCTAGCGGGGCGGTCACCGGGGAGCTGTTTTTT
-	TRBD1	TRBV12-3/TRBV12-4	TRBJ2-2	CASSSGGLIVVRTGELFF	TGTGCCAGCAGTTCAGGGGGTCTGATCGTCGTACGCACCGGGGAGCTGTTTTTT
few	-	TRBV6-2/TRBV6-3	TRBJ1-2	CASSYGRDYGYTF	TGTGCCAGCAGTTACGGCAGGGACTATGGCTACACCTTC
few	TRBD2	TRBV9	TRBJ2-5	CASTRTSGVQETQYF	TGTGCCAGCACTAGGACTAGCGGAGTACAAGAGACCCAGTACTTC
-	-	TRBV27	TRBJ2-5	CASSLSGFIRETQYF	TGTGCCAGCAGTTTATCGGGTTTTATCCGGGAGACCCAGTACTTC